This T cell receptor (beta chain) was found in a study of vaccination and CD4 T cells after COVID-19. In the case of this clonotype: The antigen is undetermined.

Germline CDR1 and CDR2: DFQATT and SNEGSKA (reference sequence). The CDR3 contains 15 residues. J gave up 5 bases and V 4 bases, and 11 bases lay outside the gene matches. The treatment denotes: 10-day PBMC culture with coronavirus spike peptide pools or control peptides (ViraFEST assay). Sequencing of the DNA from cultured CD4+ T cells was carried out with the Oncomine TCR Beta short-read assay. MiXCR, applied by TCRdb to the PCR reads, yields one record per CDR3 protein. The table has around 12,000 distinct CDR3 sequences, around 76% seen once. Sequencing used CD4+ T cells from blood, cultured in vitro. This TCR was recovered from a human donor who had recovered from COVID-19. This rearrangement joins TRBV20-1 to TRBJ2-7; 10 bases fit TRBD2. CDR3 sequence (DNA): TGCAGTGCTATTCGTGCCAGCGGGAGGGCCAACGAGCAGTACTTC. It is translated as CSAIRASGRANEQYF.